This TCR beta chain is drawn from a study of blood T cell repertoires in COVID-19. Study-wide background: Samples taken during acute and convalescent COVID-19 were collected in the United States, Italy and Spain. The cDNA or gDNA used as material had been derived from T cells, B-cell-depleted T cells, or PBMCs.

This CDR3 spans 14 amino acids. Trimming took 0 bases from V and 4 from J, leaving 8 bases between them. Per the germline V gene, CDR1 is SGHRS and CDR2 is YFSETQ. Original handling: Cell counts per sample came from amplifying reference gene primers. The repertoire was sequenced with immunoSEQ multiplex PCR; TCRdb's copy has only in-frame clones and lacks some. V and J calls and clone size are given by that table; D and trimming were obtained from the DNA. The table includes roughly 380,000 clones, approximately 90% detected once. This receptor was obtained from a woman aged 35 to 49 with COVID-19, enrolled during active disease. The sequenced sample was peripheral blood. The rearrangement links TRBV5-1 to TRBJ1-3, with no clear D. The chain's CDR3 is CASSLGGQGNTIYF. CDR3 DNA sequence: TGCGCCAGCAGCTTGGGAGGGCAAGGAAACACCATATATTTT.